The 18 T cell receptor beta chains given below trace back to one sample, sequenced in a study of shared clonotypes between healthy human individuals. Only in-frame clones appear in the TCRdb table, and some are missing; sequencing was by immunoSEQ multiplex PCR. Of roughly 1,000,000 clones listed, 75% to 85% were seen once; the top ten hold approximately 0.5%. Sequencing used memory CD4+ T cells from PBMCs. As to subset: CD45RA-negative fraction. These receptors were collected from a man younger than 35 in good health. Some clones in this sample may be carry-over from other donors' samples.

The chain uses TRBV7-2 and TRBJ1-5; 7 nucleotides align to TRBD1. The CDR3 has 16 residues. Germline loops: CDR1 SGHTA, CDR2 FQGNSA. With V trimmed by 1 base and J by 5 bases, 8 bases remained unmatched. CDR3 sequence (DNA): TGTGCCAGCAGCTTAGGAGGGGCAAGGGGGCATCAGCCCCAGCATTTT. Translating it yields CASSLGGARGHQPQHF.

The rearrangement uses TRBV15 and TRBJ1-1, with D possibly being TRBD1 (5 bases). Looked up from germline, CDR1 is LNHNV and CDR2 is YYDKDF (reference sequence). Trimming left V 3 bases short and J 5 bases short, with 19 bases between. This CDR3 has 16 amino acids. The CDR3 DNA follows: TGTGCCACCAGCAGGGTAAAGGGAATCCGGGGGACTGAAGCTTTCTTT. Protein: CATSRVKGIRGTEAFF.

This clone has ten or more counts. The chain combines TRBV21-1 with TRBJ2-7. TRBV21-1 is assigned pseudogene status. The CDR3 runs 14 residues. The DNA for the CDR3 is TGTGCCAGCAGCAACCTCGGGCCAAACTACGAGCAGTACTTC. This encodes CASSNLGPNYEQYF.

Details on this clone: Within the sample, other DNA sequences also encode this same CDR3. The V gene is TRBV14, the J gene TRBJ2-5; no definite D call. V lost 0 bases and J 5 bases, leaving 7 bases between the germline ends. The CDR3 loop spans 13 amino acids. CDR1 SGHDN and CDR2 FVKESK come from the germline V gene. The CDR3 loop reads CASSQDRVETQYF. The CDR3 DNA reads TGTGCCAGCAGCCAAGATCGAGTGGAGACCCAGTACTTC.

The V and J genes are TRBV4-2 and TRBJ2-5; a possible D gene is TRBD1 (6 bases). CDR1 LGHNA and CDR2 YNFKEQ come from the germline V gene. This CDR3 spans 16 amino acids. Trimming left V 1 base short and J 5 bases short, with 17 bases between. CDR3 bases: TGTGCCAGCAGCCAAGGGGCCGACAGGTTGAGCGAGACCCAGTACTTC. It specifies CASSQGADRLSETQYF.

The chain recombines TRBV5-1 with TRBJ1-1; D not certain. The CDR3 has 13 amino acids. V was pared by 9 bases and J by 5 bases, with 17 bases between. Germline CDR1 reads SGHRS; CDR2 reads YFSETQ. The DNA for the CDR3 is TGCGCCACCGCCGAAAACTCAGCGACTGAAGCTTTCTTT. Translation gives CATAENSATEAFF.

The gene calls are TRBV21-1 and TRBJ2-3; the D call TRBD2 from the table was never checked on the DNA. TRBV21-1 is shown as a pseudogene. This CDR3 is 15 amino acids long. The CDR3 here is CANLKREWCTDTQYF. The CDR3 nucleotides are TGTGCCAACTTAAAGCGGGAGTGGTGCACAGATACGCAGTATTTT.

The chain couples TRBV18 to TRBJ2-7; D not certain. The V gene's germline CDR1 is KGHSH and CDR2 LQKENI. This CDR3 has 14 amino acids. V dropped 2 bases and J dropped 3 bases, with 11 bases sitting between them. CDR3 DNA sequence: TGTGCCAGCTCACCAGTTAAGGCCCACTACGAGCAGTACTTC. Its protein product is CASSPVKAHYEQYF.

This chain uses TRBV18 with TRBJ1-1, with D possibly matching TRBD1 (6 bases). V was cut by 2 bases and J by 5 bases, with 9 bases left in between. Per germline, CDR1 KGHSH and CDR2 LQKENI. The CDR3 length is 13 residues. CDR3 region: CASSPGQLTEAFF. The CDR3 region has the DNA TGTGCCAGCTCACCAGGACAGCTGACTGAAGCTTTCTTT.

This clone was counted between two and nine times. The chain combines TRBV2 with TRBJ2-5; 7 bases align to TRBD1. CDR3 length: 16 residues. CDR1 SNHLY and CDR2 FYNNEI come from the germline V gene. V lost 5 bases, J lost 0 bases, and 9 bases stayed unmatched. DNA for the CDR3: TGTGCCAGCAGTCCCTCCGGGACAGTTTACCAAGAGACCCAGTACTTC. Translated: CASSPSGTVYQETQYF.

The CDR3 nucleotides read TGTGCCAGCAGAGGACAGGGAGTTGAAAAACTGTTTTTT. Amino acid sequence: CASRGQGVEKLFF. The chain recombines TRBV27 with TRBJ1-4; 8 positions agree with TRBD1. CDR1 is MNHEY and CDR2 is SMNVEV in the germline V gene (reference sequence). With 6 bases clipped from V and 7 bases from J, the junction kept 4 bases outside the gene matches. The CDR3 length is 13 residues.

This clone was found once. The rearrangement links TRBV7-3 to TRBJ2-2, with D unresolved. The CDR3 covers 14 residues. V was pared by 8 bases and J by 2 bases, with 12 bases between. Germline CDR1 SGHTA, CDR2 FQGTGA. CDR3 nucleotide sequence: TGTGCCAGCGGGAAACCGGTTAACACCGGGGAGCTGTTTTTT. Translation: CASGKPVNTGELFF. The full variable domain, completed using reference TRBV7-3 and TRBJ2-2, is GAGVSQTPSNKVTEKGKYVELRCDPISGHTALYWYRQSLGQGPEFLIYFQGTGAADDSGLPNDRFFAVRPEGSVSTLKIQRTERGDSAVYLCASGKPVNTGELFFGEGSRLTVL.

Remarks on this clone: A much larger clone lies a single base off, so this may be a read error. The sample holds other DNA sequences that translate to the same CDR3. V is TRBV6-1 and J is TRBJ1-5; D is perhaps TRBD1 (6 bases). V lost 4 bases and J 6 bases, leaving 16 bases between the germline ends. This CDR3 region has 15 residues. Germline CDR1 MNHNS, CDR2 SASEGT. CDR3 amino acids: CASSGQTGHSQPQHF. CDR3 DNA sequence: TGTGCCAGCAGTGGGCAGACAGGACATAGTCAGCCCCAGCATTTT.

J is TRBJ1-5 and V is TRBV7-2; no clear D. The CDR3 is 15 amino acids. CDR1 and CDR2 (germline): SGHTA, FQGNSA. The V gene lost 5 bases and the J gene lost 5 bases, with 16 bases spanning the gap. The CDR3 reads CASSTTGANYQPQHF. Written as DNA, the CDR3 is TGTGCCAGCAGCACGACGGGTGCAAATTATCAGCCCCAGCATTTT.

As concerns this clone: At the DNA level, this CDR3 is encoded by other sequences in the same sample as well. The rearrangement links TRBV28 to TRBJ1-1; D gene ambiguous. Trimming pared 2 bases from V and 1 base from J, leaving 2 bases between. The CDR3 spans 12 residues. Germline values: CDR1 MDHEN, CDR2 SYDVKM. The CDR3 loop is CASSLRNTEAFF. CDR3 bases: TGTGCCAGCAGTTTAAGGAACACTGAAGCTTTCTTT.

The chain joins TRBV5-1 to TRBJ2-7; D may be TRBD1 or TRBD2 (5 bases each). There are 14 residues in the CDR3. Per germline, CDR1 SGHRS and CDR2 YFSETQ. The ends were cut back, 3 bases at V and 6 bases at J, with 16 bases in the middle. CDR3 region: CASSWSGTGIEQYF. The CDR3 DNA sequence: TGCGCCAGCAGCTGGTCCGGGACCGGGATCGAGCAGTACTTC.

In its sample, this clone was seen many times. The CDR3 DNA sequence: TGCGCCAGCAGCCTAAGGGACAGGGGGCGGGAGACCCAGTACTTC. Its protein is CASSLRDRGRETQYF. The chain joins TRBV4-1 to TRBJ2-5; 12 nucleotides match TRBD1. Germline V gene sequence: CDR1 MGHRA, CDR2 YSYEKL. The CDR3 runs 15 residues. V shed 4 bases and J 5 bases; nucleotides not matched to a gene: 5.

This clone has more than one count but fewer than ten. This rearrangement joins TRBV21-1 to TRBJ2-7; TRBD2 is the table's D call, not checked against the DNA. TRBV21-1 corresponds to a pseudogene. The CDR3 totals 16 residues. Here the CDR3 reads CASPLIRGETSNEQYF. The CDR3 DNA reads as TGTGCCAGCCCTCTCATACGAGGAGAAACTAGCAACGAGCAGTACTTC.